Here is one T cell receptor (beta chain) with its context. Construction of the TCRbeta library involved unique molecular identifiers. Each CDR3 protein gets one entry after TCRdb re-called the PCR reads with MiXCR. This sample yields fewer than 200,000 distinct CDR3 sequences, of which about 6.3% are seen a single time; about 2.9% belongs to the top ten. These data originate in a study of T-cell reconstitution after alpha-beta-depleted transplantation in children. CDR3 size: 16 residues. Germline lookup yields CDR1 SGHRS and CDR2 YFSETQ. V gave up 4 bases and J gave up 6 bases; unmatched junction bases: 7.

This sample comprised PBMCs from the stem cell graft donor, obtained from the stem cell graft. The receptor comes from a human donor who donated a stem cell graft to a child with Wiskott-Aldrich syndrome. The chain has TRBV5-1 and TRBJ2-1; 13 bases align to TRBD2. CDR3 DNA sequence: TGCGCCAGCAGCCGACTAGCGGGGGGCAGCGGCAATGAGCAGTTCTTC. Its translation is CASSRLAGGSGNEQFF.